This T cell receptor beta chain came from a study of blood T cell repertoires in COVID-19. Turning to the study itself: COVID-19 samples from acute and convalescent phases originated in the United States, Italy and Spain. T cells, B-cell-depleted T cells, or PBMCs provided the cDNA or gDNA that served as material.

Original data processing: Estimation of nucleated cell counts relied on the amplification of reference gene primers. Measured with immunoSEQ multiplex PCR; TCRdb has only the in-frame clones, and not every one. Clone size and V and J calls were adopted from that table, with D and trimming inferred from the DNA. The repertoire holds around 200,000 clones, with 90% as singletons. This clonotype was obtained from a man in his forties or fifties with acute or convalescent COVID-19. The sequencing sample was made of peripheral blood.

In DNA, the CDR3 is TGTGCCAGCAGCTTTATAGCGGGGCGAGCGCAAGAGACCCAGTACTTC. It specifies CASSFIAGRAQETQYF. The chain uses TRBV7-2 and TRBJ2-5; 8 bases agree with TRBD2. The V segment lost 3 bases and the J segment 2 bases; nucleotides outside the gene matches: 8. CDR3 length: 16 amino acids. CDR1 and CDR2 (germline): SGHTA, FQGNSA.